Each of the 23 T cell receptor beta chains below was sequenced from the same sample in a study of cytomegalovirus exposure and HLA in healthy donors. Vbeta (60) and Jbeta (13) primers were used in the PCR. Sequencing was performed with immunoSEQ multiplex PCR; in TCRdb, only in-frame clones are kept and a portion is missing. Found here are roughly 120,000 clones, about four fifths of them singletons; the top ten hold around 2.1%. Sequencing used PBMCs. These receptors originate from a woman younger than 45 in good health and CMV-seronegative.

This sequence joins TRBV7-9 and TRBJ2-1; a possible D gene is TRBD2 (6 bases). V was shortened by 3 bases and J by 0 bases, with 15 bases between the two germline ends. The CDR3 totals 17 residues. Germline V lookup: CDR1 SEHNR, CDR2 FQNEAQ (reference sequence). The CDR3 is CASSFGGVGSSYNEQFF. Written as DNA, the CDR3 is TGTGCCAGCAGCTTTGGAGGGGTCGGCAGCTCCTACAATGAGCAGTTCTTC.

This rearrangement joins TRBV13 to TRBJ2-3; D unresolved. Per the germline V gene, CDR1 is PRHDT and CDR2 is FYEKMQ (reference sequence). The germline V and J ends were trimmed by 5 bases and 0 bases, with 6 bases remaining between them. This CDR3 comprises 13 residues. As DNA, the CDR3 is TGTGCCAGCAGCGATACAAGCACAGATACGCAGTATTTT. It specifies CASSDTSTDTQYF.

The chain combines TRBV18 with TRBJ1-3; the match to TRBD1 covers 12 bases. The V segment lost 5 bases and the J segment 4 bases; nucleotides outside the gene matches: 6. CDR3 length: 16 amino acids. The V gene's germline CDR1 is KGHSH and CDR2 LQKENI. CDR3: CASSSSGQGAGNTIYF. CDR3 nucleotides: TGTGCCAGCTCATCCTCGGGACAGGGGGCCGGAAACACCATATATTTT.

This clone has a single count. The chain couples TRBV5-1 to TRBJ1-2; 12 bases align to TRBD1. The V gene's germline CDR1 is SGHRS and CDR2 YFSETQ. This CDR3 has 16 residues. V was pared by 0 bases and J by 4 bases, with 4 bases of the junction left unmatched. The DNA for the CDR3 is TGCGCCAGCAGCTTGGATCAGGGACAGGGGGCCTATGGCTACACCTTC. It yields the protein CASSLDQGQGAYGYTF.

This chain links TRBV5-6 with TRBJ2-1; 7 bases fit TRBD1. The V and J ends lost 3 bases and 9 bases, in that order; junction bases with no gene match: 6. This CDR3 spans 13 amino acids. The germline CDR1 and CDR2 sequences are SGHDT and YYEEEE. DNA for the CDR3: TGTGCCAGCAGCTGGGACAGATTTGGTGAGCAGTTCTTC. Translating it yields CASSWDRFGEQFF.

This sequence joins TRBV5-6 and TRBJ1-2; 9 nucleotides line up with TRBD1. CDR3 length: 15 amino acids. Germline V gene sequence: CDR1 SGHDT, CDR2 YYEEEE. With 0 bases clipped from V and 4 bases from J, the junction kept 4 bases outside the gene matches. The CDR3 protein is CASSLAGTGTYGYTF. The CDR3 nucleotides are TGTGCCAGCAGCTTGGCCGGGACAGGGACCTATGGCTACACCTTC.

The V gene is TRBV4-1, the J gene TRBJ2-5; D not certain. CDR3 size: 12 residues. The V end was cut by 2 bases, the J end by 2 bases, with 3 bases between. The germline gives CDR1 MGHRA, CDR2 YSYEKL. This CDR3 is CASSQPQETQYF. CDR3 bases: TGCGCCAGCAGCCAACCGCAAGAGACCCAGTACTTC.

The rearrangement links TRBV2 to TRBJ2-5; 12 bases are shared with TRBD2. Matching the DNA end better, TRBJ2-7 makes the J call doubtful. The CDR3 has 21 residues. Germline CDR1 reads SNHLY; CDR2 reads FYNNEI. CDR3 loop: CASSTIPTGLAGTPDHYEQYF. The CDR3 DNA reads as TGTGCCAGCAGTACCATCCCAACAGGACTAGCGGGGACCCCTGATCATTACGAGCAGTACTTC.

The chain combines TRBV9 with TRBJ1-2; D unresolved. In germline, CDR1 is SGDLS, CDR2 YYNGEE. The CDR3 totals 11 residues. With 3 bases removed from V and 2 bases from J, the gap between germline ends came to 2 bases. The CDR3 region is CASSANYGYTF. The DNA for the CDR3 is TGTGCCAGCAGCGCGAACTATGGCTACACCTTC.

CDR3 loop: CASRPLDQETQYF. The CDR3 region has the DNA TGTGCCAGTAGACCTCTAGATCAAGAGACCCAGTACTTC. V and J are TRBV19 and TRBJ2-5, with D uncertain. Trimming removed 6 bases at V and 2 bases at J, with 10 bases between. The CDR3 totals 13 residues. Looked up from germline, CDR1 is LNHDA and CDR2 is SQIVND (reference sequence).

Written as DNA, the CDR3 is TGTGCCAGCAGCTTATTTGCAGTGAACACTGAAGCTTTCTTT. Its protein product is CASSLFAVNTEAFF. This chain links TRBV7-8 with TRBJ1-1; D is ambiguous. The CDR3 covers 14 residues. Per germline, CDR1 SGHVS and CDR2 FQNEAQ. The V and J ends lost 2 bases and 0 bases respectively, with 7 bases between them.

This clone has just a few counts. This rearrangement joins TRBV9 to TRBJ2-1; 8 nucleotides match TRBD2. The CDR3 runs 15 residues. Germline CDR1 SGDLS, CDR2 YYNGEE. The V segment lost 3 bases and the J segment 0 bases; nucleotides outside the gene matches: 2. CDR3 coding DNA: TGTGCCAGCAGCGGCGGGGGGAGCTCCTACAATGAGCAGTTCTTC. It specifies CASSGGGSSYNEQFF.

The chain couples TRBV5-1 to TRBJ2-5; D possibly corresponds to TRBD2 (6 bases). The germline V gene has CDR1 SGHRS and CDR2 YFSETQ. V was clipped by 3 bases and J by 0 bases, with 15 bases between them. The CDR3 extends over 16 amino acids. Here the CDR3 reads CASSYQRDWYQETQYF. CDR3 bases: TGCGCCAGCAGCTATCAGAGGGACTGGTACCAAGAGACCCAGTACTTC.

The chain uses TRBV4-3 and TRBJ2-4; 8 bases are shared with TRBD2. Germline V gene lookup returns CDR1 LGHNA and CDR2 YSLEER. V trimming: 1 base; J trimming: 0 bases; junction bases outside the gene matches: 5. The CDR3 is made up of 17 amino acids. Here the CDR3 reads CASSQVVAGLAKNIQYF. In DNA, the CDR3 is TGCGCCAGCAGCCAAGTTGTAGCGGGACTAGCCAAAAACATTCAGTACTTC.

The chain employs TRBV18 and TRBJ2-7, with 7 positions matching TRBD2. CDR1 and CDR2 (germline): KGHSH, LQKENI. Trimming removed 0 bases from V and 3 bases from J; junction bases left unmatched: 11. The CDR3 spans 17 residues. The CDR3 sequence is CASSPPRVGSGDYEQYF. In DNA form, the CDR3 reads TGTGCCAGCTCACCACCGAGGGTAGGGAGCGGGGACTACGAGCAGTACTTC.

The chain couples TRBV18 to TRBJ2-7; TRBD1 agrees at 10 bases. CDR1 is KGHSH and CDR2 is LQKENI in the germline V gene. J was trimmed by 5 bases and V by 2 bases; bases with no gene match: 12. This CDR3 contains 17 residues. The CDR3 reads CASSPIYTGTGVHEQYF. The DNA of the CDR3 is TGTGCCAGCTCACCAATCTACACCGGGACAGGGGTCCACGAGCAGTACTTC.

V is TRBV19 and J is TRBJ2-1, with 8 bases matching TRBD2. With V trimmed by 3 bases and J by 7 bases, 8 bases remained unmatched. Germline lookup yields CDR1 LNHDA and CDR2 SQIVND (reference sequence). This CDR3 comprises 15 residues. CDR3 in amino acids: CASSILAGGSNEQFF. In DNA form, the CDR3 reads TGTGCCAGTAGTATCCTAGCGGGCGGTAGTAATGAGCAGTTCTTC.

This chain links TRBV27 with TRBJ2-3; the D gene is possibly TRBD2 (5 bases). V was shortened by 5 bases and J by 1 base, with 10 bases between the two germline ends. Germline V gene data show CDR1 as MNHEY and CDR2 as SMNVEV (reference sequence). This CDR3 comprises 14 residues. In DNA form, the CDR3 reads TGTGCCAGCAGTATAGCGACCCGCACAGATACGCAGTATTTT. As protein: CASSIATRTDTQYF.

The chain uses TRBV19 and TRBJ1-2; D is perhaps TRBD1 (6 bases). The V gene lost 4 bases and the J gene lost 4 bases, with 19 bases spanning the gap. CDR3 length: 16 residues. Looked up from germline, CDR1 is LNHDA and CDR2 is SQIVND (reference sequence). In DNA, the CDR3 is TGTGCCAGTAGTACCCCTCCGGGAGGGGGGAGCTATGGCTACACCTTC. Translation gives CASSTPPGGGSYGYTF.

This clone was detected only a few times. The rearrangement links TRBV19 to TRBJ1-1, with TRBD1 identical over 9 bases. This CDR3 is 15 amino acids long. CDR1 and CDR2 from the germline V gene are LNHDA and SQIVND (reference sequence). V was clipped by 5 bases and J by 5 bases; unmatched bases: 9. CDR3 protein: CASSPGTGRRTEAFF. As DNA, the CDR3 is TGTGCCAGTAGTCCCGGGACAGGGCGGCGGACTGAAGCTTTCTTT.

This chain's CDR3 is CASTLTATGYNEQFF. DNA of the CDR3: TGTGCCAGTACTCTGACTGCCACAGGCTACAATGAGCAGTTCTTC. This chain links TRBV19 with TRBJ2-1, with D perhaps matching TRBD1 (5 bases). V was cut by 7 bases and J by 3 bases, with 16 bases left in between. This CDR3 spans 15 amino acids. Germline-derived CDR1 and CDR2 are LNHDA and SQIVND (reference sequence).

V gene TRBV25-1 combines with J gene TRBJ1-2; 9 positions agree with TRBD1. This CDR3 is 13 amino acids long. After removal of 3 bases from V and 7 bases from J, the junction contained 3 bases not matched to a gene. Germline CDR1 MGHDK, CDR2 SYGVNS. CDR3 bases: TGTGCCAGCAGTGATCGGACAGGGGCTGGCTACACCTTC. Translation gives CASSDRTGAGYTF.

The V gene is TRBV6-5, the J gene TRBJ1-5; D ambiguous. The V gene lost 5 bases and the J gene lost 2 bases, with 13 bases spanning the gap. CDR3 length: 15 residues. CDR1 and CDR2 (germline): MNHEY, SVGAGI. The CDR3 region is CASSGAGSGNQPQHF. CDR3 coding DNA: TGTGCCAGCAGTGGTGCAGGTTCGGGCAATCAGCCCCAGCATTTT.